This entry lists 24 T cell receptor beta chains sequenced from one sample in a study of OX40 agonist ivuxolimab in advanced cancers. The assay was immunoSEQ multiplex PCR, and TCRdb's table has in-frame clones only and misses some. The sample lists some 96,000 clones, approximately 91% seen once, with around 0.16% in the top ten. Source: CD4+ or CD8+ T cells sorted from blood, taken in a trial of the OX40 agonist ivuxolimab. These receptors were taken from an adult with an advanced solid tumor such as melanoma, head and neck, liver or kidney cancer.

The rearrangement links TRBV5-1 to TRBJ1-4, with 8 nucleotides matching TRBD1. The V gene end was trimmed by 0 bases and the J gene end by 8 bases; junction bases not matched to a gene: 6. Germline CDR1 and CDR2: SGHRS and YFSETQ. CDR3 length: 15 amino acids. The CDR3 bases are TGCGCCAGCAGCTTGGTTGGACAGGGTAGCGAAAAACTGTTTTTT. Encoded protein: CASSLVGQGSEKLFF.

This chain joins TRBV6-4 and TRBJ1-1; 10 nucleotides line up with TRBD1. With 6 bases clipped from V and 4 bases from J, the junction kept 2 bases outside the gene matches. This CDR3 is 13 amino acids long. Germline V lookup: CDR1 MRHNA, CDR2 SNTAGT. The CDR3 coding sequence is TGTGCCAGCAGACGGACAGGGGGCACTGAAGCTTTCTTT. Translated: CASRRTGGTEAFF.

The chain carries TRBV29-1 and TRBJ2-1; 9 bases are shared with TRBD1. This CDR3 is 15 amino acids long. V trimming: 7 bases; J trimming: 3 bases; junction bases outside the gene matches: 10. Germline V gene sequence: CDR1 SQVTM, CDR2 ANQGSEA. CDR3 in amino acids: CSDRLQGAGYNEQFF. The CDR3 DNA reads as TGCAGCGACCGTTTACAGGGGGCAGGCTACAATGAGCAGTTCTTC.

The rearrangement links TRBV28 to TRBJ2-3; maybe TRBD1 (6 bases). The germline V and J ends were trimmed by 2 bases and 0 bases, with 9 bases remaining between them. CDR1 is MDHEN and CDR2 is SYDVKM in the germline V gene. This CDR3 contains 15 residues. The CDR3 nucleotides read TGTGCCAGCAGTTTAGGGGGCTGGAGCACAGATACGCAGTATTTT. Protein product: CASSLGGWSTDTQYF.

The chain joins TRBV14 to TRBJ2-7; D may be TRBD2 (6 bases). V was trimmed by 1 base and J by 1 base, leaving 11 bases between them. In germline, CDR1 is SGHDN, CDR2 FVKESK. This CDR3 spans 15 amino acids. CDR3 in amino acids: CASSQGLEGSYEQYF. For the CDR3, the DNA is TGTGCCAGCAGCCAAGGGCTGGAGGGATCCTACGAGCAGTACTTC.

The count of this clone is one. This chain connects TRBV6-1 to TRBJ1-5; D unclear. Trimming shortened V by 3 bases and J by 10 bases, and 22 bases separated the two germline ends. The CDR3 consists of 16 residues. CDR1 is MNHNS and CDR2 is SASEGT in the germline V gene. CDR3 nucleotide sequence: TGTGCCAGCAGTGATTGGAGCGTGGGGATAGTAACCCCCCAGCATTTT. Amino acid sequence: CASSDWSVGIVTPQHF.

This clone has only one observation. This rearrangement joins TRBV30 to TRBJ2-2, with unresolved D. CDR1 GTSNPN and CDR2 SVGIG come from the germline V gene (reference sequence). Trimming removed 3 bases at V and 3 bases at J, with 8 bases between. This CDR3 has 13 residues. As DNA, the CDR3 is TGTGCCTGGAGCAAATATGACACCGGGGAGCTGTTTTTT. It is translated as CAWSKYDTGELFF.

The CDR3 here is CASSTGRDQPQHF. The CDR3 coding sequence is TGTGCCAGCTCAACGGGACGGGATCAGCCCCAGCATTTT. The V and J genes are TRBV18 and TRBJ1-5, with TRBD1 as a possible D gene (5 bases). V lost 5 bases, J lost 5 bases, and 10 bases lay in between. Germline-derived CDR1 and CDR2 are KGHSH and LQKENI. CDR3 length: 13 amino acids.

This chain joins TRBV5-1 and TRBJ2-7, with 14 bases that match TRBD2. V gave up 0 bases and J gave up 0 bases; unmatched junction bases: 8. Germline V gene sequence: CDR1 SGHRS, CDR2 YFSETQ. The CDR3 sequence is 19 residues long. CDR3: CASSLALATSGRGSYEQYF. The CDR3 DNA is TGCGCCAGCAGCTTGGCCCTTGCGACTAGCGGGAGGGGCTCCTACGAGCAGTACTTC.

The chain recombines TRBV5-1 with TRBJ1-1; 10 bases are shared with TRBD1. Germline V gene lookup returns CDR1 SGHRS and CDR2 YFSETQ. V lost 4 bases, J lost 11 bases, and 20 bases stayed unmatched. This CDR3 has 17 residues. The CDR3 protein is CASSAPDRGKVAFGAFF. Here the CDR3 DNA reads TGCGCCAGCAGCGCCCCGGACAGGGGGAAGGTGGCTTTCGGGGCTTTCTTT.

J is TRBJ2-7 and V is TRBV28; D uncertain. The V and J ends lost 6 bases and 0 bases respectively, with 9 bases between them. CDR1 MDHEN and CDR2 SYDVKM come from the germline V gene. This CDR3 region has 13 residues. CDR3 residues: CASRYGYSYEQYF. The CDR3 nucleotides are TGTGCCAGCAGATACGGTTACTCCTACGAGCAGTACTTC.

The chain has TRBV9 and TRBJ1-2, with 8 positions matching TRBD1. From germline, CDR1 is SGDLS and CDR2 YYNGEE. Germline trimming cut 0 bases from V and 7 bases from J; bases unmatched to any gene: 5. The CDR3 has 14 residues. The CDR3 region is CASSVAQGAVGYTF. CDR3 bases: TGTGCCAGCAGCGTAGCTCAGGGGGCCGTTGGCTACACCTTC.

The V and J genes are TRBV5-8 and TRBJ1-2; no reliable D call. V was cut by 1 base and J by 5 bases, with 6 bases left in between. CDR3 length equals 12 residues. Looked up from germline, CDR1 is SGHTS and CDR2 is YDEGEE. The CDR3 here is CASSLRGYGYTF. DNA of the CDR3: TGTGCCAGCAGCTTGCGGGGTTATGGCTACACCTTC.

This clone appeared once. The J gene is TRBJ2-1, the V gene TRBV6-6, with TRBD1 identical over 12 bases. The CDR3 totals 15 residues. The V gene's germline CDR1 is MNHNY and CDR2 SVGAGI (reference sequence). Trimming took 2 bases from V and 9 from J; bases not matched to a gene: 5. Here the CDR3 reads CASSYGTGGQGEQFF. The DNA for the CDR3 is TGTGCCAGCAGTTACGGGACAGGGGGCCAGGGTGAGCAGTTCTTC.

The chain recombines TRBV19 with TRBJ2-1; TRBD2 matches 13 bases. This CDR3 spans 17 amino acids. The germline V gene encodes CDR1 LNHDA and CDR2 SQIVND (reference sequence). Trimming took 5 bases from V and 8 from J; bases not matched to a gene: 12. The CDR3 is CASSFTSGGAVIHEQFF. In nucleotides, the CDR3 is TGTGCCAGTAGTTTCACTAGCGGGGGGGCTGTGATCCATGAGCAGTTCTTC.

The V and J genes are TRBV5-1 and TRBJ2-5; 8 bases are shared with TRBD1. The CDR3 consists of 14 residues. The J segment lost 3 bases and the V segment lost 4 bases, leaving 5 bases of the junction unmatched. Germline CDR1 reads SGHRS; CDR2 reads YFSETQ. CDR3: CASSRSGGEETQYF. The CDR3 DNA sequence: TGCGCCAGCAGCCGGTCAGGGGGCGAAGAGACCCAGTACTTC.

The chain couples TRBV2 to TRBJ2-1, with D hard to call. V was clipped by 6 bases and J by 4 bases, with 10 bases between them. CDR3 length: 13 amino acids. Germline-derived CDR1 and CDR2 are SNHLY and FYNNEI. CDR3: CASREDRYNEQFF. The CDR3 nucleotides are TGTGCCAGCAGAGAGGATAGGTACAATGAGCAGTTCTTC.

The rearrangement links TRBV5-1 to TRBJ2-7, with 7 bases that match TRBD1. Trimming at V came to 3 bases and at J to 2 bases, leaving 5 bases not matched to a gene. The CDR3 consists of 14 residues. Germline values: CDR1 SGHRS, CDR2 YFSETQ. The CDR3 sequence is CASSSGQLTYEQYF. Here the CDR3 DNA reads TGCGCCAGCAGCTCGGGACAGTTAACCTACGAGCAGTACTTC.

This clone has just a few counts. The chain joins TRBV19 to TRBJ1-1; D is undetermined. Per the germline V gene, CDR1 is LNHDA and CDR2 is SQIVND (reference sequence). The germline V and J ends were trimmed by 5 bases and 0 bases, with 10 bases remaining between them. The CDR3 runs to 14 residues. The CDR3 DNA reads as TGTGCCAGTAGTGAGCAGGCAATGAACACTGAAGCTTTCTTT. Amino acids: CASSEQAMNTEAFF.

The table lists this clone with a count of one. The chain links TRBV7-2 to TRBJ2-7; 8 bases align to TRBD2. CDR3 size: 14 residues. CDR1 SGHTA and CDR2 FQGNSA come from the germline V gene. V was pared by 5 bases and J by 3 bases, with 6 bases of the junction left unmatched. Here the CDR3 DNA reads TGTGCCAGCAGCCTTAGCGGGATAGGCTACGAGCAGTACTTC. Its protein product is CASSLSGIGYEQYF.

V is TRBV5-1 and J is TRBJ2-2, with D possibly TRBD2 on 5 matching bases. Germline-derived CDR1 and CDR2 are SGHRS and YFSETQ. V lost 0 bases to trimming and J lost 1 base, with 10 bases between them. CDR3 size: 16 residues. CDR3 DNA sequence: TGCGCCAGCAGCTTGGTGGGAGTTGGGAACACCGGGGAGCTGTTTTTT. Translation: CASSLVGVGNTGELFF.

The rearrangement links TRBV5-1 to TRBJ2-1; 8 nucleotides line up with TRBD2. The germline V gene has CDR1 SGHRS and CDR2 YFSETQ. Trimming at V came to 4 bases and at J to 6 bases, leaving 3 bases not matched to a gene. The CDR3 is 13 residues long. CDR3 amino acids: CASSTGTSNEQFF. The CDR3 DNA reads TGCGCCAGCAGCACCGGGACTAGCAATGAGCAGTTCTTC.

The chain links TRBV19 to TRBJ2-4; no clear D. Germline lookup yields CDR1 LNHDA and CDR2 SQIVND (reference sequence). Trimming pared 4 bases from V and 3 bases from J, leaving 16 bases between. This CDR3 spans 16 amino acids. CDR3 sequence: CASSTSGRRGKNIQYF. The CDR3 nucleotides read TGTGCCAGTAGTACGTCAGGCCGGCGCGGCAAAAACATTCAGTACTTC.

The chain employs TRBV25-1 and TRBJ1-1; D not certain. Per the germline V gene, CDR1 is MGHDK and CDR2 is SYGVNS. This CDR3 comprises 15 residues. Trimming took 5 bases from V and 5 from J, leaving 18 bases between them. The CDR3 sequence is CASSRISSRRTEAFF. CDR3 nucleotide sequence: TGTGCCAGCAGTAGAATAAGTAGTCGGAGGACTGAAGCTTTCTTT.